Following are 25 T cell receptor beta chains from one sample sequenced in a study of T-cell memory formation after mild COVID-19. From the 5' RACE reads, TCRdb called clonotypes with MiXCR, one entry per CDR3 protein. Found here are some 290,000 distinct CDR3 sequences, about a sixth of them singletons; the top ten hold around 23%. The specimen sequenced was PBMCs or a T cell subset sorted from them (not recorded which). Receptors originate from a man aged 18-30 years who had mild COVID-19 (a few samples of this study predate the infection). Cell type and time point are not known.

The sample holds many counts of this clonotype. CDR3 amino acids: CASSLDRDTEAFF. The CDR3 DNA reads TGTGCCAGCAGCTTGGACAGGGACACTGAAGCTTTCTTT. The chain carries TRBV5-4 and TRBJ1-1; possible D gene TRBD1, 6 bases. Germline V lookup: CDR1 SGHNT, CDR2 YYREEE (reference sequence). The CDR3 loop spans 13 amino acids. The V gene lost 0 bases and the J gene lost 3 bases, with 6 bases spanning the gap.

V and J are TRBV7-2 and TRBJ1-3; 7 nucleotides agree with TRBD1. The CDR3 is 14 residues long. V dropped 2 bases and J dropped 4; count of bases not matched to a gene: 2. Looked up from germline, CDR1 is SGHTA and CDR2 is FQGNSA. The CDR3 loop reads CASSLIRGGNTIYF. The CDR3 coding sequence is TGTGCCAGCAGCTTAATCAGGGGGGGAAACACCATATATTTT.

The chain has TRBV7-2 and TRBJ1-1; D is ambiguous. CDR3 size: 16 residues. V was cut by 0 bases and J by 6 bases, with 17 bases left in between. Looked up from germline, CDR1 is SGHTA and CDR2 is FQGNSA. The CDR3 loop reads CASSLAPGGVLAEAFF. The CDR3, as DNA: TGTGCCAGCAGCTTAGCCCCAGGTGGAGTATTAGCTGAAGCTTTCTTT.

This chain links TRBV7-9 with TRBJ2-1; D is unclear. The CDR3 covers 15 residues. Germline V lookup: CDR1 SEHNR, CDR2 FQNEAQ (reference sequence). Trimming removed 5 bases from V and 0 bases from J, with 11 bases in between. This CDR3 is CASSIHSNSYNEQFF. Written as DNA, the CDR3 is TGTGCCAGCAGCATACACTCTAACTCCTACAATGAGCAGTTCTTC.

A few counts support this clonotype. The genes are TRBV29-1 and TRBJ2-3, with D possibly TRBD2 on 5 matching bases. Trimming stripped 2 bases from V and 1 base from J, with 7 bases between. Germline V gene lookup returns CDR1 SQVTM and CDR2 ANQGSEA. The CDR3 contains 13 residues. DNA for the CDR3: TGCAGCGTTGAATGGGGAGGCACAGATACGCAGTATTTT. It is translated as CSVEWGGTDTQYF.

In this sample, this clonotype turned up many times. The chain couples TRBV6-1 to TRBJ1-5, with D possibly TRBD1 on 5 matching bases. The V gene lost 6 bases and the J gene lost 2 bases, with 8 bases spanning the gap. The CDR3 consists of 13 residues. The germline gives CDR1 MNHNS, CDR2 SASEGT. The CDR3 region is CASSVQGNQPQHF. CDR3 DNA: TGTGCCAGCAGCGTACAGGGCAATCAGCCCCAGCATTTT.

This clonotype was observed a few times. The V call is TRBV6-5, the J call TRBJ2-3, with D perhaps being TRBD1 or TRBD2 (5 bases each). V lost 6 bases and J 1 base, leaving 11 bases between the germline ends. CDR3 length: 14 residues. Looked up from germline, CDR1 is MNHEY and CDR2 is SVGAGI. CDR3 region: CASSRRDGTDTQYF. The CDR3 DNA follows: TGTGCCAGCAGCCGCCGGGACGGCACAGATACGCAGTATTTT.

This chain connects TRBV4-3 to TRBJ2-2; a possible D gene is TRBD2 (5 bases). Germline CDR1 reads LGHNA; CDR2 reads YSLEER. This CDR3 has 14 amino acids. V lost 6 bases, J lost 7 bases, and 15 bases lay in between. In DNA form, the CDR3 reads TGCGCCAGCAGGCCCGGGGTGTTCATCGGGGAGCTGTTTTTT. This codes for CASRPGVFIGELFF.

The chain couples TRBV7-2 to TRBJ1-5; 8 positions match TRBD1. CDR1 and CDR2 (germline): SGHTA, FQGNSA. J gave up 10 bases and V 3 bases, and 11 bases lay outside the gene matches. The CDR3 loop spans 15 amino acids. The CDR3 here is CASSLTRQGKNPQHF. The CDR3 nucleotides read TGTGCCAGCAGCTTGACCCGACAGGGGAAAAATCCCCAGCATTTT.

The chain couples TRBV9 to TRBJ1-3, with D unclear. The CDR3 covers 13 residues. Germline CDR1 and CDR2: SGDLS and YYNGEE. V was cut by 10 bases and J by 0 bases, with 11 bases left in between. The CDR3 DNA sequence: TGTGCCGTGGGGAGGGCCTCTGGAAACACCATATATTTT. It translates to CAVGRASGNTIYF. Full variable domain (missing parts from reference TRBV9 and TRBJ1-3): DSGVTQTPKHLITATGQRVTLRCSPRSGDLSVYWYQQSLDQGLQFLIQYYNGEERAKGNILERFSAQQFPDLHSELNLSSLELGDSALYFCAVGRASGNTIYFGEGSWLTVV.

The chain joins TRBV4-1 to TRBJ2-7, with 8 bases aligning to TRBD1. The germline V gene has CDR1 MGHRA and CDR2 YSYEKL. The length of the CDR3 is 14 residues. Unmatched junction bases numbered 3, after V lost 1 base and J lost 4 bases. The CDR3 spells CASSQAGQEYEQYV. DNA of the CDR3: TGCGCCAGCAGCCAAGCGGGACAGGAATACGAGCAGTACGTC.

This clonotype occurred many times. This chain joins TRBV29-1 and TRBJ1-1; D might be TRBD1 (5 bases). The CDR3 runs to 13 residues. V shed 1 base and J shed 2 bases, with 8 bases lying between them. In germline, CDR1 is SQVTM, CDR2 ANQGSEA. The CDR3 coding sequence is TGCAGCGTTGAAGGGCAGGGCAACACTGAAGCTTTCTTT. Residues: CSVEGQGNTEAFF.

This clonotype occurred many times. The chain links TRBV7-2 to TRBJ1-5; D call uncertain. The CDR3 extends over 15 amino acids. V lost 5 bases and J lost 4, with 15 bases in between. Germline V CDR1 and CDR2: SGHTA, FQGNSA. For the CDR3, the DNA is TGTGCCAGCAGCCTCACGGACCTTTCGAATCAGCCCCAGCATTTT. Protein sequence: CASSLTDLSNQPQHF.

This clonotype was picked up a small number of times. This chain joins TRBV2 and TRBJ1-2; 10 nucleotides align to TRBD1. The trim removed 5 bases at V and 7 bases at J, leaving 13 bases unmatched. Per the germline V gene, CDR1 is SNHLY and CDR2 is FYNNEI. This CDR3 comprises 16 residues. The CDR3 sequence: CASSRGTGDPNAGYTF. CDR3 DNA sequence: TGTGCCAGCAGTCGTGGGACAGGGGATCCAAATGCTGGCTACACCTTC.

CDR3: CASSVTAGGFNEQFF. For the CDR3, the DNA is TGTGCCAGCAGCGTAACGGCGGGGGGGTTCAATGAGCAGTTCTTC. This chain uses TRBV9 with TRBJ2-1, with 9 bases lining up with TRBD2. V was clipped by 1 base and J by 6 bases; unmatched bases: 5. Germline V gene data show CDR1 as SGDLS and CDR2 as YYNGEE. The CDR3 totals 15 residues.

The genes are TRBV28 and TRBJ1-3; weak D call: TRBD1 (5 bases). Per germline, CDR1 MDHEN and CDR2 SYDVKM. V shed 4 bases and J shed 0 bases, with 16 bases lying between them. The CDR3 totals 17 residues. CDR3 nucleotides: TGTGCCAGCAGTTCGCCGCGACGGACAATCTCTGGAAACACCATATATTTT. This gives the protein CASSSPRRTISGNTIYF. Based on the CDR3 plus reference TRBV28 and TRBJ1-3, the full variable domain is DVKVTQSSRYLVKRTGEKVFLECVQDMDHENMFWYRQDPGLGLRLIYFSYDVKMKEKGDIPEGYSVSREKKERFSLILESASTNQTSMYLCASSSPRRTISGNTIYFGEGSWLTVV.

The V call is TRBV27, the J call TRBJ1-1; D perhaps matches TRBD1 (6 bases). The germline gives CDR1 MNHEY, CDR2 SMNVEV (reference sequence). There are 15 residues in the CDR3. Trimming took off 2 bases at V and 2 bases at J, with 12 bases between the two ends. CDR3 loop: CASSLEAGANTEAFF. The CDR3 nucleotides are TGTGCCAGCAGTTTAGAGGCAGGGGCTAACACTGAAGCTTTCTTT.

This clonotype occurred a few times. The chain joins TRBV24-1 to TRBJ2-7; D not certain. The CDR3 length is 15 residues. V was clipped by 0 bases and J by 5 bases, with 13 bases between them. In germline, CDR1 is KGHDR, CDR2 SFDVKD. CDR3 protein: CATSDLLVGRNEQYV. The CDR3 DNA reads TGTGCCACCAGTGATTTGCTGGTGGGTCGGAACGAGCAGTACGTC.

This rearrangement joins TRBV15 to TRBJ2-5; D is uncertain. The CDR3 is 14 amino acids. Trimming removed 5 bases at V and 9 bases at J, with 19 bases between. Germline-derived CDR1 and CDR2 are LNHNV and YYDKDF (reference sequence). CDR3 nucleotides: TGTGCCACCAGCCACCGGCACGGTGGTCGGGCCCAGTACTTC. Protein sequence: CATSHRHGGRAQYF.

V and J are TRBV7-6 and TRBJ2-2, with D possibly matching TRBD1 (6 bases). Trimming cost V 1 base and J 6 bases, with 12 bases left between them. Germline lookup yields CDR1 SGHVS and CDR2 FNYEAQ. This CDR3 contains 15 residues. In DNA form, the CDR3 reads TGTGCCAGCAGCTTAGAGGCAGGGGTCGCCGGGGAGCTGTTTTTT. It codes for CASSLEAGVAGELFF. The full variable domain, rest sourced from reference TRBV7-6 and TRBJ2-2, is GAGVSQSPRYKVTKRGQDVALRCDPISGHVSLYWYRQALGQGPEFLTYFNYEAQQDKSGLPNDRFSAERPEGSISTLTIQRTEQRDSAMYRCASSLEAGVAGELFFGEGSRLTVL.

In its sample, this clonotype was seen many times. The chain uses TRBV7-8 and TRBJ2-2, with 7 nucleotides matching TRBD2. Trimming at V came to 8 bases and at J to 5 bases, leaving 11 bases not matched to a gene. This CDR3 is built from 15 residues. Looked up from germline, CDR1 is SGHVS and CDR2 is FQNEAQ. The CDR3 region has the DNA TGTGCCAGCCTGCTGGGCGGGGAGGGAACCGGGGAGCTGTTTTTT. Its translation: CASLLGGEGTGELFF.

The genes are TRBV6-5 and TRBJ2-2, with 9 bases that match TRBD1. V lost 6 bases and J lost 6; bases outside the gene matches: 8. The CDR3 contains 15 residues. The germline V gene encodes CDR1 MNHEY and CDR2 SVGAGI. In DNA form, the CDR3 reads TGTGCCAGCAGAACCTCCGGGACAGGGTCCGGGGAGCTGTTTTTT. Amino acid sequence: CASRTSGTGSGELFF.

This chain connects TRBV7-6 to TRBJ2-1; 16 nucleotides line up with TRBD2. This CDR3 spans 16 amino acids. V lost 5 bases and J lost 9; bases outside the gene matches: 7. CDR1 SGHVS and CDR2 FNYEAQ come from the germline V gene. The CDR3 reads CASSLGTSGGASEQFF. The CDR3 DNA reads as TGTGCCAGCAGCCTTGGGACTAGCGGGGGGGCGAGTGAGCAGTTCTTC.

This sequence joins TRBV7-2 and TRBJ2-5; D tentatively fits TRBD1 or TRBD2 (6 bases each). Trimming pared 5 bases from V and 6 bases from J, leaving 16 bases between. Germline assignment: CDR1 SGHTA and CDR2 FQGNSA. The CDR3 covers 14 residues. The CDR3 loop is CASSPGEQGKTQYF. In DNA, the CDR3 is TGTGCCAGCAGCCCGGGGGAACAGGGAAAGACCCAGTACTTC.

The gene calls are TRBV6-5 and TRBJ2-7; possibly TRBD1 for D (5 bases). This CDR3 region has 13 residues. Germline-derived CDR1 and CDR2 are MNHEY and SVGAGI. Trimming took 6 bases from V and 9 from J, leaving 18 bases between them. The CDR3 loop is CASSSGAFDRQYV. The DNA for the CDR3 is TGTGCCAGCAGCTCGGGCGCGTTCGACAGGCAGTACGTC.